Sequencing of this T cell receptor (beta chain) was carried out in a study of glioma-infiltrating T cells after dendritic cell vaccination (dated by TCRdb to between 2015 and 2016). General notes on the study: Of the roughly 15 glioblastoma patients in the cohort, all drawn from Phase I and II dendritic cell vaccination trials, 9 were newly diagnosed and 6 had recurrent disease. Survival after dendritic cell vaccination was correlated with TCR sequencing metrics, such as TIL content and the overlap between tumor and blood repertoires. Tumor-infiltrating lymphocyte content was quantified and tumor and blood repertoires were compared in dendritic cell-vaccinated glioblastoma patients by deep sequencing of TCR beta CDR3 regions. Autologous tumor lysate-pulsed dendritic cell vaccination was administered to the patients between about 2003 and 2012. Each patient got three intradermal injections of the dendritic cell vaccine, spaced at biweekly intervals, in the arm below the axilla. The vaccine consisted of monocyte-derived dendritic cells cultured approximately 7 days with IL-4 and GM-CSF, then pulsed overnight with autologous tumor lysate. Points the paper makes about the study in general: Longer time to progression and overall survival after dendritic cell vaccination were predicted by higher estimated pretreatment TIL content. The cohort was small and heterogeneous, and full blood and tumor sets were available for few patients, with initial-recurrent tumor pairs available for even fewer patients. The three-group TCR overlap response model was described as speculative and requiring prospective validation. No direct relationship between TCR clonality and survival was found, suggesting a diverse polyclonal response may matter.

Reading the germline V gene (reference sequence) gives CDR1 SGHNT and CDR2 YYREEE. Trimming accounts for 0 bases at V and 9 bases at J, while the number of junction bases matched to no gene is 8. The CDR3, cysteine through phenylalanine, is 16 amino acids long. The retained sequence is limited to the CDR3, 48 bases, with the frame set at the first base. The time point label of this sample denotes: after dendritic cell vaccination, including at tumor progression/relapse. Selection of patients required sufficient residual fresh-frozen tumor tissue and over two years of available survival data. An isocitrate dehydrogenase mutation was not carried by any of the glioblastoma patients, although molecular status was otherwise variable. PBMC collection took place before vaccination, two weeks after the third vaccination, and at tumor progression if progression occurred. The Qiagen DNeasy Blood extraction Kit was used for extraction of genomic DNA.

TCRB CDR3 regions were amplified from roughly 1.8 ug genomic DNA, or all available DNA if less, using the immunoSEQ assay. The multiplex PCR employed 60 forward primers targeting TCR V beta segments and 13 reverse primers targeting J beta segments. Synthetic control templates were spiked into each sample at limiting dilution to estimate reads per starting template. Reads of 87 bp were generated by sequencing on the Illumina HiSeq System. On the authors' methods: PCR and sequencing errors were removed by merging closely related sequences with a nearest neighbor algorithm. TCR overlap was defined as the percentage of unique tumor TCR beta sequences that were also found in the peripheral blood of the same patient. This is the immuneACCESS table as TCRdb keeps it, with only in-frame sequences that have V and J called. A part of the clones is gone; compared with another copy, unresolved V genes explain less than half, and the rest is unexplained. V, J and clone size reflect that table, while D and trimming were determined from the DNA. A total of tens of thousands of clones appear in this sample, roughly four fifths of them only once. In total, the top ten clones hold roughly 6.8% of the sample.

In regard to this clone: The antigen this receptor binds is unknown. The sample holds no much larger clone one base away, and base qualities are not on file.

The sample consisted of blood, taken after dendritic cell vaccination. This receptor chain uses TRBV5-4 and TRBJ1-6, with 8 bases in between that match TRBD1. This TCR was sampled from a human donor with glioblastoma. The DNA sequence follows: TGTGCCAGCAGCTTGGTCGGACAGGGCGAGGGTTCACCCCTCCACTTT. Its protein is CASSLVGQGEGSPLHF.